This T cell receptor (beta chain) was sequenced for a study of blood T cell repertoires in COVID-19. Seattle patient enrollment occurred during active infection, with longitudinal follow-up thereafter. Clones were sequenced by immunoSEQ multiplex PCR, and TCRdb holds only the in-frame ones, with some missing. The table lists 150,000 to 180,000 clones, roughly 84% of them singletons. This CDR3 contains 13 residues. Germline assignment: CDR1 SGHVS and CDR2 FQNEAQ. V lost 3 bases, J lost 7 bases, and 5 bases stayed unmatched. The sample comprised peripheral blood. V is TRBV7-8 and J is TRBJ1-2, with 7 nucleotides matching TRBD1. The sequence derives from a man between 60 and 75 years old with COVID-19, enrolled during active disease. For the CDR3, the DNA is TGTGCCAGCAGCTTGCGCAGGGGGACTGGCTACACCTTC. Translating it yields CASSLRRGTGYTF.